This TCR beta chain appears in the sequencing data of a study of T cells in Graves' hyperthyroidism and ophthalmopathy. Whole-study context: Prior to any treatment, at the point of initial diagnosis, peripheral blood was collected.

This clonotype showed up just a few times. Those patients with uncontrolled infection, other autoimmune disease, pregnancy or lactation were excluded. Together with thyroid ultrasound, orbital computed tomography, serum thyroxine and TRAb, clinical symptoms were used for diagnoses. Regions amplified from RNA transcripts were the TCR beta CDR3 regions. The HTBI primer set drove a first-round RT-PCR of the TCR CDR3. TCRdb re-derived calls from the multiplex PCR reads in MiXCR, one entry per CDR3 protein. The repertoire includes 700,000 or so distinct CDR3 sequences, about 16% of them detected once, and over 7.5% sits in the top ten. V lost 5 bases and J 8 bases, leaving 13 bases between the germline ends. There are 13 residues in the CDR3.

The sequenced material came from blood. This TCR was sampled from a man aged 18 to 30 with Graves' hyperthyroidism. The chain recombines TRBV12-3 or TRBV12-4 with TRBJ2-1; D is undetermined. Here the CDR3 reads CASSIKPPHEQFF. In nucleotides, the CDR3 is TGTGCCAGCAGTATCAAGCCGCCCCATGAGCAGTTCTTC.